What follows are 25 T cell receptor beta chains derived from one specimen sequenced in a study of T cell responses to AZD1222 COVID-19 vaccine. Profiling relied on immunoSEQ multiplex PCR, and the TCRdb table lists in-frame clones only, not all of them. The sample includes approximately 110,000 clones, approximately 89% seen only once; the top ten take approximately 6.9%. Sequencing was performed on peripheral blood, taken 28 days after the second AZD1222 dose. These receptors were collected from an adult who received the AZD1222 COVID-19 vaccine.

The V gene is TRBV7-8, the J gene TRBJ2-2; 7 nucleotides align to TRBD2. The V gene's germline CDR1 is SGHVS and CDR2 FQNEAQ. Unmatched junction bases numbered 5, after V lost 1 base and J lost 3 bases. The CDR3 loop spans 16 amino acids. The CDR3 spells CASSLVGTIDTGELFF. The CDR3 DNA reads as TGTGCCAGCAGCTTAGTTGGGACTATAGACACCGGGGAGCTGTTTTTT.

This chain joins TRBV21-1 and TRBJ2-5. TRBV21-1 is marked as a pseudogene. There are 15 residues in the CDR3. CDR3 bases: TGTGCCAGCAGCAAAGTACTAGGGGGGACTGAGACCCAGTACTTC. Translation gives CASSKVLGGTETQYF.

The chain combines TRBV6-2 or TRBV6-3 with TRBJ2-1; D is unresolved. The germline V and J ends were trimmed by 0 bases and 6 bases, with 9 bases remaining between them. CDR1 MNHEY and CDR2 SVGEGT come from the germline V gene. The CDR3 spans 14 residues. CDR3 sequence: CASSYSNGINEQFF. CDR3 nucleotide sequence: TGTGCCAGCAGTTACTCGAATGGAATCAATGAGCAGTTCTTC.

The chain uses TRBV7-9 and TRBJ1-3; the D gene is possibly TRBD1 (5 bases). The CDR3 runs to 13 residues. The V and J ends lost 4 bases and 4 bases respectively, with 8 bases between them. From germline, CDR1 is SEHNR and CDR2 FQNEAQ (reference sequence). CDR3 amino acids: CASSSGNGNTIYF. DNA of the CDR3: TGTGCCAGCAGCTCAGGGAACGGAAACACCATATATTTT.

The chain has TRBV6-5 and TRBJ2-5; TRBD2 matches 10 bases. CDR3 length: 15 amino acids. In germline, CDR1 is MNHEY, CDR2 SVGAGI. V shed 6 bases, J shed 1 base, and the junction held 5 bases outside the gene matches. CDR3 DNA: TGTGCCAGCAGCCCGGGACTAGCGCCCCAAGAGACCCAGTACTTC. Its translation: CASSPGLAPQETQYF.

The chain links TRBV25-1 to TRBJ1-3; TRBD1 is a possible D gene (5 bases). CDR1 and CDR2 (germline): MGHDK, SYGVNS. The ends were cut back, 1 base at V and 2 bases at J, with 12 bases in the middle. There are 16 residues in the CDR3. In nucleotides, the CDR3 is TGTGCCAGCAGTGAATTAGTAGCAGGGACTGGAAACACCATATATTTT. Protein: CASSELVAGTGNTIYF.

Concerning this clone: Other DNA sequences within the sample encode an identical CDR3. Here the CDR3 reads CASSRQETQYF. CDR3 nucleotide sequence: TGTGCCAGCAGTCGCCAAGAGACCCAGTACTTC. The chain is built from TRBV7-2 and TRBJ2-5; no reliable D call. Trimming took 6 bases from V and 1 from J, leaving 3 bases between them. Germline loops: CDR1 SGHTA, CDR2 FQGNSA. This CDR3 has 11 residues. The entire variable domain, with the rest obtained from reference TRBV7-2 and TRBJ2-5, is as follows: GAGVSQSPSNKVTEKGKDVELRCDPISGHTALYWYRQSLGQGLEFLIYFQGNSAPDKSGLPSDRFSAERTGGSVSTLTIQRTQQEDSAVYLCASSRQETQYFGPGTRLLVL.

V is TRBV21-1 and J is TRBJ2-7; the D segment call TRBD2 is taken from the table without a DNA check. TRBV21-1 is a listed pseudogene. The CDR3 totals 11 residues. CDR3 residues: CASTNYYEQYF. The CDR3, as DNA: TGTGCCAGCACCAACTACTACGAGCAGTACTTC.

The chain couples TRBV11-2 to TRBJ1-2; D is uncertain. Germline loops: CDR1 SGHAT, CDR2 FQNNGV. The V end was cut by 1 base, the J end by 4 bases, with 10 bases between. The CDR3 covers 14 residues. For the CDR3, the DNA is TGTGCCAGCAGCTTAGGGGTCAGGATCTATGGCTACACCTTC. This sequence encodes CASSLGVRIYGYTF.

The V gene is TRBV5-8, the J gene TRBJ2-5, with D tentatively TRBD2 (5 bases). This CDR3 has 14 residues. V lost 0 bases and J 5 bases, leaving 11 bases between the germline ends. CDR1 SGHTS and CDR2 YDEGEE come from the germline V gene. The CDR3 nucleotides read TGTGCCAGCAGCTTGGCCCCTAGCCGGGAGACCCAGTACTTC. It is translated as CASSLAPSRETQYF.

The V call is TRBV9, the J call TRBJ1-4; possible D gene TRBD1, 5 bases. Germline values: CDR1 SGDLS, CDR2 YYNGEE. The CDR3 is made up of 15 amino acids. V was pared by 0 bases and J by 3 bases, with 9 bases between. CDR3 in DNA: TGTGCCAGCAGCGTAGCAGGACATCCTAATGAAAAACTGTTTTTT. Translating gives CASSVAGHPNEKLFF.

The V and J genes are TRBV3-1 (or the pseudogene TRBV3-2) and TRBJ2-7; a weak D match, TRBD1 (6 bases). Germline assignment: CDR1 LGHDT and CDR2 YNNKEL (reference sequence). The CDR3 has 18 residues. Trimming left V 0 bases short and J 2 bases short, with 20 bases between. In DNA form, the CDR3 reads TGTGCCAGCAGCCAAGACAGGGGACCTTATCAATTCCCCTACGAGCAGTACTTC. It is translated as CASSQDRGPYQFPYEQYF.

The chain couples TRBV4-1 to TRBJ1-5; a possible D gene is TRBD1 (6 bases). The length of the CDR3 is 15 residues. Germline V lookup: CDR1 MGHRA, CDR2 YSYEKL. Trimming took 4 bases from V and 7 from J, leaving 17 bases between them. The CDR3 loop reads CASSREGGNGQPQHF. Written as DNA, the CDR3 is TGCGCCAGCAGCCGTGAGGGGGGGAATGGACAGCCCCAGCATTTT.

V usage is TRBV18 and J usage is TRBJ1-2, with D uncertain. CDR1 KGHSH and CDR2 LQKENI come from the germline V gene. V was trimmed by 3 bases and J by 3 bases, leaving 8 bases between them. The CDR3 extends over 13 amino acids. Here the CDR3 DNA reads TGTGCCAGCTCACCGGCAATAGACTATGGCTACACCTTC. Translating gives CASSPAIDYGYTF. The entire variable domain, with the rest obtained from reference TRBV18 and TRBJ1-2, is as follows: NAGVMQNPRHLVRRRGQEARLRCSPMKGHSHVYWYRQLPEEGLKFMVYLQKENIIDESGMPKERFSAEFPKEGPSILRIQQVVRGDSAAYFCASSPAIDYGYTFGSGTRLTVV.

V usage is TRBV6-2 or TRBV6-3 and J usage is TRBJ2-7; D is perhaps TRBD2 (5 bases). CDR3 length: 12 amino acids. Germline values: CDR1 MNHEY, CDR2 SVGEGT. Trimming removed 2 bases from V and 3 bases from J, with 5 bases in between. CDR3 bases: TGTGCCAGCAGTTACCGGGGCTACGAGCAGTACTTC. This sequence encodes CASSYRGYEQYF.

The chain couples TRBV7-2 to TRBJ1-5; D uncertain. This CDR3 has 14 residues. Trimming removed 1 base from V and 3 bases from J, with 7 bases in between. The V gene's germline CDR1 is SGHTA and CDR2 FQGNSA. CDR3: CASSLEEFNQPQHF. As DNA, the CDR3 is TGTGCCAGCAGCTTAGAAGAGTTCAATCAGCCCCAGCATTTT.

This chain joins TRBV10-3 and TRBJ1-6; 8 bases align to TRBD1. This CDR3 is 14 amino acids long. With 3 bases clipped from V and 9 bases from J, the junction kept 4 bases outside the gene matches. In germline, CDR1 is ENHRY, CDR2 SYGVKD. CDR3 coding DNA: TGTGCCATCAGTGATACCCAGGGGGCTTCACCCCTCCACTTT. Amino acids: CAISDTQGASPLHF.

V usage is TRBV19 and J usage is TRBJ1-6; D perhaps matches TRBD1 (6 bases). V lost 3 bases to trimming and J lost 8 bases, with 17 bases between them. The CDR3 contains 16 residues. CDR1 is LNHDA and CDR2 is SQIVND in the germline V gene (reference sequence). The CDR3: CASSIGQSGLDSPLHF. DNA for the CDR3: TGTGCCAGTAGTATTGGACAGTCAGGATTGGATTCACCCCTCCACTTT.

The chain uses TRBV2 and TRBJ2-2; D is ambiguous. The CDR3 covers 14 residues. The germline V gene encodes CDR1 SNHLY and CDR2 FYNNEI. V was pared by 7 bases and J by 1 base, with 10 bases between. In nucleotides, the CDR3 is TGTGCCAGCAAAGGCAGTTTGAACACCGGGGAGCTGTTTTTT. Translated, it gives CASKGSLNTGELFF.

In the case of this clone: The sample contains more than one DNA sequence encoding this CDR3. The chain joins TRBV3-1 (or the pseudogene TRBV3-2) to TRBJ1-1; D gene unclear. Per the germline V gene, CDR1 is LGHDT and CDR2 is YNNKEL (reference sequence). The CDR3 totals 12 residues. V was cut by 0 bases and J by 5 bases, with 4 bases left in between. For the CDR3, the DNA is TGTGCCAGCAGCCAAGAAGGGACTGAAGCTTTCTTT. This encodes CASSQEGTEAFF.

This chain connects TRBV18 to TRBJ1-4; TRBD1 might be the D (6 bases). Per germline, CDR1 KGHSH and CDR2 LQKENI. This CDR3 spans 15 amino acids. Trimming took 3 bases from V and 3 from J, leaving 11 bases between them. CDR3 in amino acids: CASSPLGTPNEKLFF. The CDR3 nucleotides are TGTGCCAGCTCACCTCTGGGGACACCTAATGAAAAACTGTTTTTT.

The chain links TRBV21-1 to TRBJ1-6; TRBD1 reflects the table's D call only, with no check against the DNA. TRBV21-1 constitutes a pseudogene. This CDR3 is 15 amino acids long. This chain's CDR3 is CASSKQQGTDSPLHF. The CDR3 bases are TGTGCCAGCAGCAAACAGCAGGGGACGGATTCACCCCTCCACTTT.

The V and J genes are TRBV6-5 and TRBJ1-5; D is unclear. This CDR3 spans 12 amino acids. Trimming removed 4 bases from V and 7 bases from J, with 8 bases in between. CDR1 is MNHEY, CDR2 SVGAGI, per germline. The CDR3 loop reads CASSFQGQPQHF. CDR3 in DNA: TGTGCCAGCAGTTTCCAAGGCCAGCCCCAGCATTTT.

This clone was recorded a few times. The genes are TRBV28 and TRBJ1-5; D not certain. The V gene lost 4 bases and the J gene lost 1 base, with 8 bases spanning the gap. In germline, CDR1 is MDHEN, CDR2 SYDVKM. The CDR3 loop spans 14 amino acids. This CDR3 is CASSWSVSNQPQHF. CDR3 DNA sequence: TGTGCCAGCAGTTGGTCAGTGAGCAATCAGCCCCAGCATTTT.

V gene TRBV18 combines with J gene TRBJ2-1, with D perhaps being TRBD1 or TRBD2 (5 bases each). Germline loops: CDR1 KGHSH, CDR2 LQKENI. V was pared by 4 bases and J by 8 bases, with 18 bases between. The CDR3 runs to 15 residues. The CDR3 DNA follows: TGTGCCAGCTCACAAGGACACGGGGTAAACGATGAGCAGTTCTTC. It translates to CASSQGHGVNDEQFF.